Described below is a single T cell receptor (beta chain) sequence and its context. What it binds is unknown. Peripheral blood from each donor was collected in a volume of about 9.9 milliliters. The data derive from a study of blood T cells in healthy people across ages. V trimming: 0 bases; J trimming: 11 bases; junction bases outside the gene matches: 14. The CDR3 covers 15 residues. CDR1 DFQATT and CDR2 SNEGSKA come from the germline V gene (reference sequence). Overall study findings and caveats: Diversity of TCR beta per million T cells declined in a roughly linear way with age. As naive T cell percentage varied, TCR beta diversity correlated strongly with it.

A second about 7 to 12 cycle PCR used barcoded and J-beta primers. Every cDNA was tagged by a template-switch adaptor with 12 random nucleotides. In TCRdb, the 5' RACE reads were re-called with MiXCR into one record per CDR3 protein. This sample has roughly 800,000 distinct CDR3 sequences; 58% occur once, and the top ten carry 20% to 25%. This chain joins TRBV20-1 and TRBJ2-5; TRBD2 agrees at 8 bases. Sample: blood. This TCR was sampled from a man aged 30 to 45 in good health. CDR3: CSARDQAGADNEQYF. The CDR3 nucleotides are TGCAGTGCTAGAGATCAAGCGGGGGCCGACAATGAGCAGTACTTC.